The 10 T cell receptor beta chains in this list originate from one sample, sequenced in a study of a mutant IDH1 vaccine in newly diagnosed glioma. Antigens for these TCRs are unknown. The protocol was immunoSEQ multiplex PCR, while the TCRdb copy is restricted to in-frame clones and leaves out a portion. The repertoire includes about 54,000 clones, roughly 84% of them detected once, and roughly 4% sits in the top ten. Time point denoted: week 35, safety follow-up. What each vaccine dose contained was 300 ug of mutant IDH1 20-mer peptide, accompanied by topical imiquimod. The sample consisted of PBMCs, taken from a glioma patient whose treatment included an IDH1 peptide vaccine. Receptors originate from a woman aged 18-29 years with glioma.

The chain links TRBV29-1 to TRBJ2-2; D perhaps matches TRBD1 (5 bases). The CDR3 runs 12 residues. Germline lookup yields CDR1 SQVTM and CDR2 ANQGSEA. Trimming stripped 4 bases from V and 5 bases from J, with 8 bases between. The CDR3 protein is CSVVSGTGELFF. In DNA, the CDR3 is TGCAGCGTTGTATCAGGGACCGGGGAGCTGTTTTTT.

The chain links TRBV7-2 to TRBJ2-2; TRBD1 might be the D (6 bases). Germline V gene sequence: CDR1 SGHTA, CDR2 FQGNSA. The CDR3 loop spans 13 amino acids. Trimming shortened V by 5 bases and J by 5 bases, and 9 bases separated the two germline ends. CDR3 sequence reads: CASSKQGTGELFF. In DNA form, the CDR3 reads TGTGCCAGCAGCAAACAGGGTACCGGGGAGCTGTTTTTT. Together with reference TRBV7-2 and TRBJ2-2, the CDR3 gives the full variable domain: GAGVSQSPSNKVTEKGKDVELRCDPISGHTALYWYRQSLGQGLEFLIYFQGNSAPDKSGLPSDRFSAERTGGSVSTLTIQRTQQEDSAVYLCASSKQGTGELFFGEGSRLTVL.

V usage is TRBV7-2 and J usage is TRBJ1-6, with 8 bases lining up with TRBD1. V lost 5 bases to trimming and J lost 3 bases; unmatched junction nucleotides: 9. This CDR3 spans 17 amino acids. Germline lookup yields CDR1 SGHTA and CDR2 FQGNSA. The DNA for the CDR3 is TGTGCCAGCAGCCCCGAGGACAGGGTGGTCTATAATTCACCCCTCCACTTT. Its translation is CASSPEDRVVYNSPLHF.

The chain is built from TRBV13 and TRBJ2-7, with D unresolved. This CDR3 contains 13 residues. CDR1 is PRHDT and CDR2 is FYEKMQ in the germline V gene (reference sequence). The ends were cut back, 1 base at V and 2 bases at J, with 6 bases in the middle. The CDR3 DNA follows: TGTGCCAGCAGCTTAGAGGATACCTACGAGCAGTACTTC. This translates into CASSLEDTYEQYF. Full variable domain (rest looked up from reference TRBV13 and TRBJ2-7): AAGVIQSPRHLIKEKRETATLKCYPIPRHDTVYWYQQGPGQDPQFLISFYEKMQSDKGSIPDRFSAQQFSDYHSELNMSSLELGDSALYFCASSLEDTYEQYFGPGTRLTVT.

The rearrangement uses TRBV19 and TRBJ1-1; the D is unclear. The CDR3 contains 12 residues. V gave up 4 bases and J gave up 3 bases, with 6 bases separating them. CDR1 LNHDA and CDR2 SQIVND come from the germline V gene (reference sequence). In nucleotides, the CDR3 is TGTGCCAGTAGTAGCGCCTACACTGAAGCTTTCTTT. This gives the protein CASSSAYTEAFF.

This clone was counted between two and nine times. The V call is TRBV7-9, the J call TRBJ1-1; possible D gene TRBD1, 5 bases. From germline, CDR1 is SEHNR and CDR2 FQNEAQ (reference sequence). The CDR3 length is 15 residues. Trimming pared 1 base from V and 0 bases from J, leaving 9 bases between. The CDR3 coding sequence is TGTGCCAGCAGCTTAGGGCACAGGTTGAACACTGAAGCTTTCTTT. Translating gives CASSLGHRLNTEAFF.

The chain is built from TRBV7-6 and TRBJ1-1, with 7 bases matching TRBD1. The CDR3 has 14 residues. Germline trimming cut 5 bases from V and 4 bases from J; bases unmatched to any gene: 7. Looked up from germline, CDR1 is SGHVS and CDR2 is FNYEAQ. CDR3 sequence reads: CASSPKSGGTEAFF. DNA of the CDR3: TGTGCCAGCAGCCCAAAGTCAGGGGGCACTGAAGCTTTCTTT.

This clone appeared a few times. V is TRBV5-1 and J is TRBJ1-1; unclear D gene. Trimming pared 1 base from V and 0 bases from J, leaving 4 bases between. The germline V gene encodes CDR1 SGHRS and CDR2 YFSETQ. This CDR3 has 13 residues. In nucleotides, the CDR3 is TGCGCCAGCAGCTTGAAGCTGAACACTGAAGCTTTCTTT. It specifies CASSLKLNTEAFF.

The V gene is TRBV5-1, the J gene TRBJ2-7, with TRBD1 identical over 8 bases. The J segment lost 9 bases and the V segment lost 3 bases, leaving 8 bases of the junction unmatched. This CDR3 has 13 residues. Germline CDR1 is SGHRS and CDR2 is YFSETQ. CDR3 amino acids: CASSSGHGTGQYF. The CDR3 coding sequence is TGCGCCAGCAGCTCTGGACATGGGACAGGGCAGTACTTC.

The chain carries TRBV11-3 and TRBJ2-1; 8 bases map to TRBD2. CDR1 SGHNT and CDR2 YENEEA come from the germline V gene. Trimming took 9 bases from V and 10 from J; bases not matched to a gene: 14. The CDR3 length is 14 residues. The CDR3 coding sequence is TGTGCCAGTGAGGAGCTAGCGGGTCTAGGGGAGCAGTTCTTC. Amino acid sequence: CASEELAGLGEQFF.